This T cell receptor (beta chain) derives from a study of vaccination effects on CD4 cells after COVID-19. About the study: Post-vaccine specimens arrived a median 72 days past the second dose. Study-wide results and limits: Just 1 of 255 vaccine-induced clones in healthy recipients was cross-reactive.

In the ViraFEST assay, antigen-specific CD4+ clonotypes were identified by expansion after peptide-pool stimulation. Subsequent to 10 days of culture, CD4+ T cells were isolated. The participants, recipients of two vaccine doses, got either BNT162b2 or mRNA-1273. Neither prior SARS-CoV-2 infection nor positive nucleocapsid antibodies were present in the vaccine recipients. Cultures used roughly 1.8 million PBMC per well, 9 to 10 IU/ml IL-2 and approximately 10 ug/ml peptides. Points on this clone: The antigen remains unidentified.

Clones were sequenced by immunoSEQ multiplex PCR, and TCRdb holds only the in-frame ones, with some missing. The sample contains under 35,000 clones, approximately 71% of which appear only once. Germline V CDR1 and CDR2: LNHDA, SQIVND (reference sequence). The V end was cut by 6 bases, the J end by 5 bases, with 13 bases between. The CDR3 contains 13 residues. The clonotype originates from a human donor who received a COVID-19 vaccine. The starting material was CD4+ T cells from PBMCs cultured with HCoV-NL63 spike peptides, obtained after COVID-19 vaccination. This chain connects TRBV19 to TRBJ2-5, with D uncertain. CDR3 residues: CASRGPGVETQYF. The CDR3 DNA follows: TGTGCCAGTAGGGGCCCGGGCGTGGAGACCCAGTACTTC.